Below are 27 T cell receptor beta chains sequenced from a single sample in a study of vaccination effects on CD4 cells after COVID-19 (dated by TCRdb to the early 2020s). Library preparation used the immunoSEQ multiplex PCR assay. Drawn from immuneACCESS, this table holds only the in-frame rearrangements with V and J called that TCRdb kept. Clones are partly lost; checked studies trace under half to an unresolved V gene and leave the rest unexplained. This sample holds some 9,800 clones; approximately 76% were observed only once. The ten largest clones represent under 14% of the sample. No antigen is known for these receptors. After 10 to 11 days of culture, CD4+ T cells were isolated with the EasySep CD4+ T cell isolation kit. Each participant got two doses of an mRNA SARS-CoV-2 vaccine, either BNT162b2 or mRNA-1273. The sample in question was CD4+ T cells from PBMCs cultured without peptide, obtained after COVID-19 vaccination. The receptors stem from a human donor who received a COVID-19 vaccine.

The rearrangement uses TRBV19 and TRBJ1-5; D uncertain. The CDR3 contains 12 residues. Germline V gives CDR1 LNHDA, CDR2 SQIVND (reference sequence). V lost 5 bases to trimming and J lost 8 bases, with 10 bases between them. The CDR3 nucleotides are TGTGCCAGTAGTTCCCGTCGGGAGCCCCAGCATTTT. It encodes CASSSRREPQHF. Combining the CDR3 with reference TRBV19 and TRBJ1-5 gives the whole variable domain DGGITQSPKYLFRKEGQNVTLSCEQNLNHDAMYWYRQDPGQGLRLIYYSQIVNDFQKGDIAEGYSVSREKKESFPLTVTSAQKNPTAFYLCASSSRREPQHFGDGTRLSIL.

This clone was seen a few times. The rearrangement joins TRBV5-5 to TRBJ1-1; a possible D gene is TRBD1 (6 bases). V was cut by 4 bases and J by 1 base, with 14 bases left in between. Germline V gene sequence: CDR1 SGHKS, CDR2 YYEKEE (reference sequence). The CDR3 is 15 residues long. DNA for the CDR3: TGTGCCAGCAGCCAATATCCGGGACAGAACACTGAAGCTTTCTTT. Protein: CASSQYPGQNTEAFF.

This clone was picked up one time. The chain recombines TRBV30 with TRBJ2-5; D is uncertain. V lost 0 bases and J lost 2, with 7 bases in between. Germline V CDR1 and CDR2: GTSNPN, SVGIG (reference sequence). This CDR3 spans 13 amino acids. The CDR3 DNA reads TGTGCCTGGAGTGTAGGATTGCAAGAGACCCAGTACTTC. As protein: CAWSVGLQETQYF.

Written as DNA, the CDR3 is TGTGCCAGCAGCCCCGGGACCGCGCCAGATACGCAGTATTTT. Translated, it gives CASSPGTAPDTQYF. The chain carries TRBV6-5 and TRBJ2-3; D tentatively reads TRBD1 or TRBD2 (5 bases each). The CDR3 covers 14 residues. CDR1 MNHEY and CDR2 SVGAGI come from the germline V gene. V lost 6 bases and J 4 bases, leaving 14 bases between the germline ends.

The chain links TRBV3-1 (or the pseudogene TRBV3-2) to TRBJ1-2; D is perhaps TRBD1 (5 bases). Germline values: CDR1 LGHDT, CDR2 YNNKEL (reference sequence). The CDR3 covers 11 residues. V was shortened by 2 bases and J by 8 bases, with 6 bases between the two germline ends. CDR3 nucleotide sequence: TGTGCCAGCAGCCAAACAGGAGGCTACACCTTC. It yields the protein CASSQTGGYTF.

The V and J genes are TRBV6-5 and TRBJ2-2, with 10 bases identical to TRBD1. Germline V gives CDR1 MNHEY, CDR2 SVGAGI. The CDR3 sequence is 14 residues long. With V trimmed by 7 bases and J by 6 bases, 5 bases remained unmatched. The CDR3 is CASMGQGMSGELFF. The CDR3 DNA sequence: TGTGCCAGCATGGGACAGGGGATGTCCGGGGAGCTGTTTTTT.

The CDR3 coding sequence is TGTGCCAGCAGCTCGGCTTTCGGACAGGGGGGCTACACCTTC. Encoded protein: CASSSAFGQGGYTF. The V gene is TRBV7-2, the J gene TRBJ1-2, with 9 bases identical to TRBD1. The ends lost 4 bases at V and 8 bases at J; junction bases unmatched: 8. Per germline, CDR1 SGHTA and CDR2 FQGNSA. The CDR3 totals 14 residues.

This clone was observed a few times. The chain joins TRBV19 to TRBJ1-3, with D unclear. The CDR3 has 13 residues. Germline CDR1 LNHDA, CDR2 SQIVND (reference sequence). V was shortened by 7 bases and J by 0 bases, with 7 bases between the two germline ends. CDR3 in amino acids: CASTRDSGNTIYF. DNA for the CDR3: TGTGCCAGTACACGGGACTCTGGAAACACCATATATTTT.

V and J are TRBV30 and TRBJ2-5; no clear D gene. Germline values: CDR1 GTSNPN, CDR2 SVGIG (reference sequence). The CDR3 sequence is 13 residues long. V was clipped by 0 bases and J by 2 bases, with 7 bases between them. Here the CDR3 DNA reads TGTGCCTGGAGTGTACGGGCTCAAGAGACCCAGTACTTC. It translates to CAWSVRAQETQYF.

The CDR3 spells CASSLVAGANTGELFF. In DNA form, the CDR3 reads TGCGCCAGCAGCTTGGTTGCAGGGGCGAACACCGGGGAGCTGTTTTTT. V gene TRBV5-1 combines with J gene TRBJ2-2, with D maybe TRBD1 (6 bases). V was pared by 0 bases and J by 0 bases, with 9 bases between. Germline CDR1 is SGHRS and CDR2 is YFSETQ. The length of the CDR3 is 16 residues. Supplemented by reference TRBV5-1 and TRBJ2-2, the full variable domain reads KAGVTQTPRYLIKTRGQQVTLSCSPISGHRSVSWYQQTPGQGLQFLFEYFSETQRNKGNFPGRFSGRQFSNSRSEMNVSTLELGDSALYLCASSLVAGANTGELFFGEGSRLTVL.

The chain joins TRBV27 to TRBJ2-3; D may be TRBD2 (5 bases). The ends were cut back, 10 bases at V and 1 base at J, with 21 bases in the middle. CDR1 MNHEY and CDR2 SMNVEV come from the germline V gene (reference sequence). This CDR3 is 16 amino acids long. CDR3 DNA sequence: TGTGCCAACCTTACGGATTGGCGGGTTGGCACAGATACGCAGTATTTT. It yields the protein CANLTDWRVGTDTQYF.

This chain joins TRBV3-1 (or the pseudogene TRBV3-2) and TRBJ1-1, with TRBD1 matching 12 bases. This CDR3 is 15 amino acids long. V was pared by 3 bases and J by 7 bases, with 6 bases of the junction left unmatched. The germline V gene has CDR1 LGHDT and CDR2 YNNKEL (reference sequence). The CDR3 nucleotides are TGTGCCAGCAGCCAGCCGGGACAGGGGGCAAATGAAGCTTTCTTT. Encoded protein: CASSQPGQGANEAFF.

CDR3 DNA: TGCGCCAGCAGCTTGGGGCAAGAGACCCAGTACTTC. Encoded protein: CASSLGQETQYF. This chain links TRBV5-1 with TRBJ2-5; no clear D gene. The V gene's germline CDR1 is SGHRS and CDR2 YFSETQ. There are 12 residues in the CDR3. Trimming shortened V by 0 bases and J by 2 bases, and 2 bases separated the two germline ends.

The CDR3 protein is CASSLYASGRSSPSYEQYF. The DNA of the CDR3 is TGTGCCAGCAGCTTATACGCTAGCGGGAGATCGTCCCCTTCCTACGAGCAGTACTTC. The chain joins TRBV11-2 to TRBJ2-7; 10 bases agree with TRBD2. CDR1 and CDR2 (germline): SGHAT, FQNNGV. V was clipped by 2 bases and J by 1 base; unmatched bases: 14. The CDR3 spans 19 residues.

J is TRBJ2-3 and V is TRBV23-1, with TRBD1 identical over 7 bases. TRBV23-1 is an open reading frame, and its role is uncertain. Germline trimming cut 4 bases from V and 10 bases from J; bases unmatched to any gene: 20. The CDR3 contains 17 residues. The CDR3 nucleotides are TGCGCCAGCAGTCCCCTCCTCGACAGGGCCCCCCGACATGCGCAGTATTTT. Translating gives CASSPLLDRAPRHAQYF.

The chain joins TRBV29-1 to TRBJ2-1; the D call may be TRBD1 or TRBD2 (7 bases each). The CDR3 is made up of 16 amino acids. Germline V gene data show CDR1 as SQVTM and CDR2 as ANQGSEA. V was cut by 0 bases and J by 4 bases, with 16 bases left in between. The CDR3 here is CSVEDVGTAGYNEQFF. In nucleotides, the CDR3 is TGCAGCGTTGAAGACGTCGGGACAGCGGGATACAATGAGCAGTTCTTC.

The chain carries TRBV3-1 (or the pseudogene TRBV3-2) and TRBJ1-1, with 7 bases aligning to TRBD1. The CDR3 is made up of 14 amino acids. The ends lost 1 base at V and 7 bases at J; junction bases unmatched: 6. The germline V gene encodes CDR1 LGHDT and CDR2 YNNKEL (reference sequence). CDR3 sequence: CASSQVEGAVEAFF. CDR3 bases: TGTGCCAGCAGCCAAGTGGAGGGGGCGGTTGAAGCTTTCTTT.

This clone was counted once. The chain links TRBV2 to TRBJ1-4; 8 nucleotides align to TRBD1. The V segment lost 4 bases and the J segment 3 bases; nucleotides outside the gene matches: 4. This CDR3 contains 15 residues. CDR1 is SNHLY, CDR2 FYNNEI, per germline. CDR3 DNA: TGTGCCAGCAGTGGGGAGACAGGGGCTAATGAAAAACTGTTTTTT. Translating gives CASSGETGANEKLFF. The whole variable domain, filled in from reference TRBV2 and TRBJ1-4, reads EPEVTQTPSHQVTQMGQEVILRCVPISNHLYFYWYRQILGQKVEFLVSFYNNEISEKSEIFDDQFSVERPDGSNFTLKIRSTKLEDSAMYFCASSGETGANEKLFFGSGTQLSVL.

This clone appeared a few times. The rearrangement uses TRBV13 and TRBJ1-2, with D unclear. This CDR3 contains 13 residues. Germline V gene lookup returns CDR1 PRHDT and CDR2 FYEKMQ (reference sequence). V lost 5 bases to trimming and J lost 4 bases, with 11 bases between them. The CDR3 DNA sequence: TGTGCCAGCAGCACCGACTTAACCTATGGCTACACCTTC. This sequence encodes CASSTDLTYGYTF.

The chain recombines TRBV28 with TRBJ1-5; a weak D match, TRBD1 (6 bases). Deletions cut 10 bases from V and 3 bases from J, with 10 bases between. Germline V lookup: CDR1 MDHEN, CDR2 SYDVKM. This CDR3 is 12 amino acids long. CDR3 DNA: TGTGCCACCGGACAGCTCAATCAGCCCCAGCATTTT. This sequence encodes CATGQLNQPQHF.

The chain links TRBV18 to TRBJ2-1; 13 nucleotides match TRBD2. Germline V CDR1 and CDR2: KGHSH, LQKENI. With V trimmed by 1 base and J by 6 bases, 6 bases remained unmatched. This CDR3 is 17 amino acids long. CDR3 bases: TGTGCCAGCTCACCACTCACTAGCGGGAGGGCTGGCAATGAGCAGTTCTTC. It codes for CASSPLTSGRAGNEQFF.

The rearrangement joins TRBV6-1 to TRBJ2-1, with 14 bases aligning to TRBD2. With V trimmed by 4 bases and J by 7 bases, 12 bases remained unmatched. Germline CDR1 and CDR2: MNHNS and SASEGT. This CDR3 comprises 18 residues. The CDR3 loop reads CASSGGTSGSRFKNEQFF. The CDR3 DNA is TGTGCCAGCAGTGGCGGGACTAGCGGGAGTAGGTTTAAAAATGAGCAGTTCTTC.

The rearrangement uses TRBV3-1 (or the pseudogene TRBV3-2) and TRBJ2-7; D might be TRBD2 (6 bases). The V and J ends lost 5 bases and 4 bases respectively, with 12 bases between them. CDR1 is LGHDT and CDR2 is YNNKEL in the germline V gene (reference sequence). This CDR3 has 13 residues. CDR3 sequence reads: CASSTGTGYEQYF. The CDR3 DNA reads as TGTGCCAGCAGCACCGGGACTGGATACGAGCAGTACTTC.

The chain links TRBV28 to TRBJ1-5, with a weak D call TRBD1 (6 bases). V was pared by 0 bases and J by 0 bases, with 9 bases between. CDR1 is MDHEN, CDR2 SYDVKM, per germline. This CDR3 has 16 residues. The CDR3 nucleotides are TGTGCCAGCAGTTTATGGGGGGCTAGTAGCAATCAGCCCCAGCATTTT. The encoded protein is CASSLWGASSNQPQHF.

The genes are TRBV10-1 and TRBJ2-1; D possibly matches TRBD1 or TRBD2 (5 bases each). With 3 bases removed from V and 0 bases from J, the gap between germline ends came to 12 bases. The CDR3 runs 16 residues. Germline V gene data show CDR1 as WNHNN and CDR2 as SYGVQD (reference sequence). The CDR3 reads CASSDSWGSSYNEQFF. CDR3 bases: TGCGCCAGCAGTGATTCGTGGGGGAGCTCCTACAATGAGCAGTTCTTC.

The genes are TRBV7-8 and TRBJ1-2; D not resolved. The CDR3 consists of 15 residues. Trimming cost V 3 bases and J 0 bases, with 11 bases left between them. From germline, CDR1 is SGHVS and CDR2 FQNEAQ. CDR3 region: CASSFTLAANYGYTF. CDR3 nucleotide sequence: TGTGCCAGCAGCTTCACCTTGGCAGCTAACTATGGCTACACCTTC.

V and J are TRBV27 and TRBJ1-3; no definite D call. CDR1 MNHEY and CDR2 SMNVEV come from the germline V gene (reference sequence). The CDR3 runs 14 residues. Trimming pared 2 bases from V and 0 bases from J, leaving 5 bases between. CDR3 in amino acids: CASSLRSSGNTIYF. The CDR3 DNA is TGTGCCAGCAGTTTACGCAGCTCTGGAAACACCATATATTTT.